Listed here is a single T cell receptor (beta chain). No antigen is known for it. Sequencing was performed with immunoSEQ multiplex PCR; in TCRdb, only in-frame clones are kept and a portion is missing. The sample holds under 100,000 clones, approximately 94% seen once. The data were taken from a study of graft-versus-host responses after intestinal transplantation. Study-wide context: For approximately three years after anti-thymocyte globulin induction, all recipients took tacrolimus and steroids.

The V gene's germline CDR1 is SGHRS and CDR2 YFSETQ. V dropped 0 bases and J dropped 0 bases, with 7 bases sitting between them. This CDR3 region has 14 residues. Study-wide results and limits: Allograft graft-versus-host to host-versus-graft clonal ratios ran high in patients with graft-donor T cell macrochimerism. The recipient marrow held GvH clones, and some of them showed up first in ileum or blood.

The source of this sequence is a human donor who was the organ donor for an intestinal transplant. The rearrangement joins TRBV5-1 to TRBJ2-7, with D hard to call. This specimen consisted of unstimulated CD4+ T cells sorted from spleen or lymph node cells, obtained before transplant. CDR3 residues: CASSLAVHSYEQYF. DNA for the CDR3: TGCGCCAGCAGCTTGGCCGTCCACTCCTACGAGCAGTACTTC.